This note documents a single T cell receptor beta chain sequence. Its antigen is still unknown. 13 Jbeta primers and 60 Vbeta primers were used for the PCR. Clones were read by immunoSEQ multiplex PCR, and TCRdb kept only the in-frame ones, dropping some. This sample carries over 85,000 clones, around 80% of them seen once, and the ten largest clones take roughly 13%. The data belong to a study of cytomegalovirus exposure and HLA in healthy donors. Germline CDR1 and CDR2: GTSNPN and SVGIG (reference sequence). V lost 2 bases to trimming and J lost 3 bases, with 11 bases between them. The length of the CDR3 is 14 residues. Findings and limits, study-wide: Among TCR beta chains of equal frequency, HLA-associated ones were more clonally expanded in a later analysis.

This clonotype was obtained from a man aged 30 to 45 in good health and CMV-seropositive. Source material: PBMCs. The chain has TRBV30 and TRBJ1-5; D may be TRBD1 (6 bases). The CDR3 region has the DNA TGTGCCTGGAGTCGGGACACCTACAATCAGCCCCAGCATTTT. Encoded protein: CAWSRDTYNQPQHF.